These T cell receptor beta chains were read from a single sample in a study of blood T cell repertoires in COVID-19. Profiled with immunoSEQ multiplex PCR; TCRdb holds only in-frame clones, not every one. The sample includes 170,000 or so clones, roughly four fifths seen only once; the top ten take about 7.1%. Source material: peripheral blood. These TCRs come from a woman in her seventies with COVID-19, enrolled during active disease. Each CDR3 is given with its conserved first and last residue. The order of the fields is V gene, J gene, D gene, clone size, CDR3 DNA, CDR3 protein. D genes are given only for firm matches. Size tells how often a clone was seen (once, few, many) or the class of an expanded clone, and some rows leave it out.

v_gene: TRBV9; j_gene: TRBJ2-1; d_gene: .; abundance: once; CDR3nt: TGTGCCAGCAGCGTAGGCCTCCAGGGCGAGCAGTTCTTC; CDR3aa: CASSVGLQGEQFF
v_gene: TRBV7-9; j_gene: TRBJ1-6; d_gene: .; abundance: few; CDR3nt: TGTGCCAGCACCACGACAGGATTTAATAATTCACCCCTCCACTTT; CDR3aa: CASTTTGFNNSPLHF
v_gene: TRBV19; j_gene: TRBJ2-5; d_gene: TRBD1; abundance: .; CDR3nt: TGTGCCAGTAGTGCCAGGACAGGGTACGGCGGGGAGACCCAGTACTTC; CDR3aa: CASSARTGYGGETQYF
v_gene: TRBV6-5; j_gene: TRBJ2-7; d_gene: .; abundance: .; CDR3nt: TGTGCCAGCTCCCGGGGGGGACAGACATCTTACGAGCAGTACTTC; CDR3aa: CASSRGGQTSYEQYF
v_gene: TRBV9; j_gene: TRBJ1-4; d_gene: .; abundance: .; CDR3nt: TGTGCCAGCAGCGTAGAAACAGGGCAGAGAGAAAAACTGTTTTTT; CDR3aa: CASSVETGQREKLFF
v_gene: TRBV5-6; j_gene: TRBJ1-2; d_gene: TRBD1; abundance: .; CDR3nt: TGTGCCAGCAGCTTCCAAGGACAGGCAGGCTATGGCTACACCTTC; CDR3aa: CASSFQGQAGYGYTF
v_gene: TRBV28; j_gene: TRBJ1-3; d_gene: .; abundance: once; CDR3nt: TGTGCCAGCAGCACAGGCCCTTACGGAAACACCATATATTTT; CDR3aa: CASSTGPYGNTIYF
v_gene: TRBV14; j_gene: TRBJ2-3; d_gene: TRBD2; abundance: .; CDR3nt: TGTGCCAGCAGCCGTCATAGCGGGAGGGGCACAGATACGCAGTATTTT; CDR3aa: CASSRHSGRGTDTQYF
v_gene: TRBV9; j_gene: TRBJ2-6; d_gene: TRBD1; abundance: .; CDR3nt: TGTGCCAGCAGCGTGGGGACAGGGGGCTCTGGGGCCAACGTCCTGACTTTC; CDR3aa: CASSVGTGGSGANVLTF
v_gene: TRBV19; j_gene: TRBJ1-2; d_gene: .; abundance: .; CDR3nt: TGTGCCAGTAGATCCGGGACATCACCCAGAGAGAACTATGGCTACACCTTC; CDR3aa: CASRSGTSPRENYGYTF
v_gene: TRBV2; j_gene: TRBJ1-5; d_gene: .; abundance: .; CDR3nt: TGTGCCAGCAGGCAGGATTACAATCAGCCCCAGCATTTT; CDR3aa: CASRQDYNQPQHF
v_gene: TRBV4-3; j_gene: TRBJ2-3; d_gene: .; abundance: .; CDR3nt: TGCGCCAGCAGCCAAGGTCTCCTAGGTGGGCAGTATTTT; CDR3aa: CASSQGLLGGQYF
v_gene: TRBV5-4; j_gene: TRBJ2-7; d_gene: .; abundance: .; CDR3nt: TGTGCCAGCAGCTTATGGGGTGGGGCTGAGCAGTACTTC; CDR3aa: CASSLWGGAEQYF
v_gene: TRBV28; j_gene: TRBJ1-4; d_gene: .; abundance: .; CDR3nt: TGTGCCAGCAGTTTAAGGAACCGGGGAAAACTGTTTTTT; CDR3aa: CASSLRNRGKLFF
v_gene: TRBV29-1; j_gene: TRBJ1-1; d_gene: TRBD1; abundance: .; CDR3nt: TGCAGCGTCCAACTACCCAGGGGGACGAGCACTGAAGCTTTCTTT; CDR3aa: CSVQLPRGTSTEAFF
v_gene: TRBV7-6; j_gene: TRBJ1-2; d_gene: .; abundance: .; CDR3nt: TGTGCCAGCAGCTTAGCACAGAACTATGGCTACACCTTC; CDR3aa: CASSLAQNYGYTF
v_gene: TRBV4-3; j_gene: TRBJ1-2; d_gene: TRBD1; abundance: .; CDR3nt: TGCGCCAGCAGCCAAGATCATGTTGCACCGGGACAGCTCTATGGCTACACCTTC; CDR3aa: CASSQDHVAPGQLYGYTF
v_gene: TRBV7-2; j_gene: TRBJ2-1; d_gene: TRBD2; abundance: .; CDR3nt: TGTGCCAGCAGCCAGGGACTAGTCGGTTACAATGAGCAGTTCTTC; CDR3aa: CASSQGLVGYNEQFF
v_gene: TRBV2; j_gene: TRBJ2-1; d_gene: TRBD2; abundance: .; CDR3nt: TGTGCCAGCAAGGGACAGGGGGGACTAGCGGGAGGGTTCCCCACTGAGCAGTTCTTC; CDR3aa: CASKGQGGLAGGFPTEQFF
v_gene: TRBV24-1; j_gene: TRBJ1-5; d_gene: .; abundance: once; CDR3nt: TGTGCCACCCCTAATCAGCCCCAGCATTTT; CDR3aa: CATPNQPQHF
v_gene: TRBV12-5; j_gene: TRBJ2-5; d_gene: TRBD2; abundance: .; CDR3nt: TGTGCTAGTGGTCGGGAGGGGACCCAGTACTTC; CDR3aa: CASGREGTQYF
v_gene: TRBV12-5; j_gene: TRBJ2-7; d_gene: .; abundance: once; CDR3nt: TGTGCTAGTGGTTTGGTCTGTCGTAGTAGCTACGAGCAGTACTTC; CDR3aa: CASGLVCRSSYEQYF
v_gene: TRBV24-1; j_gene: TRBJ2-3; d_gene: .; abundance: .; CDR3nt: TGTGCCACCAGTGGGTTCGGGGAAACCACAGATACGCAGTATTTT; CDR3aa: CATSGFGETTDTQYF
v_gene: TRBV7-2; j_gene: TRBJ2-7; d_gene: TRBD2; abundance: .; CDR3nt: TGTGCCAGCAGCTTAGGTAGCGGGAGCCAGTACGAGCAGTACTTC; CDR3aa: CASSLGSGSQYEQYF
v_gene: TRBV6-5; j_gene: TRBJ2-5; d_gene: .; abundance: .; CDR3nt: TGTGCCTACGGAGACTCCACGGCCCAGTACTTC; CDR3aa: CAYGDSTAQYF
v_gene: TRBV14; j_gene: TRBJ1-2; d_gene: .; abundance: .; CDR3nt: TGTGCCAGCAGCCGGACAACCAATGGCTACACCTTC; CDR3aa: CASSRTTNGYTF
v_gene: TRBV3-1/TRBV3-2; j_gene: TRBJ1-5; d_gene: .; abundance: few; CDR3nt: TGTGCCAGCAGCCGAGGACACGGTAGCAATCAGCCCCAGCATTTT; CDR3aa: CASSRGHGSNQPQHF
v_gene: TRBV6-2/TRBV6-3; j_gene: TRBJ2-1; d_gene: .; abundance: few; CDR3nt: TGTGCCAGCAGTTTCCCGAACCAGAATGAGCAGTTCTTC; CDR3aa: CASSFPNQNEQFF
v_gene: TRBV6-2/TRBV6-3; j_gene: TRBJ2-5; d_gene: TRBD1; abundance: .; CDR3nt: TGTGCCAGCAGTTACAGGGACAGGAGCTCCCAGTACTTC; CDR3aa: CASSYRDRSSQYF
v_gene: TRBV5-5; j_gene: TRBJ2-7; d_gene: .; abundance: .; CDR3nt: TGTGCCAGCAGCTCCTTGACTAGAGGGGTGTACGGCTACGAGCAGTACTTC; CDR3aa: CASSSLTRGVYGYEQYF
v_gene: TRBV7-2; j_gene: TRBJ2-3; d_gene: .; abundance: few; CDR3nt: TGTGCCAGCAGCTTAGGTCAGCGGGATACGCAGTATTTT; CDR3aa: CASSLGQRDTQYF
v_gene: TRBV2; j_gene: TRBJ1-2; d_gene: .; abundance: .; CDR3nt: TGTGCCAGCAGTGAGATGACAGAAGCCTATGGCTACACCTTC; CDR3aa: CASSEMTEAYGYTF
v_gene: TRBV6-6; j_gene: TRBJ2-7; d_gene: .; abundance: .; CDR3nt: TGTGCCAGCAGTCCGGGGGGCCTAGGAGACTACGAGCAGTACTTC; CDR3aa: CASSPGGLGDYEQYF
v_gene: TRBV27; j_gene: TRBJ2-5; d_gene: .; abundance: .; CDR3nt: TGTGCCAGCAGCAAAGGCGGTTCCGAGACCCAGTACTTC; CDR3aa: CASSKGGSETQYF
v_gene: TRBV20-1; j_gene: TRBJ2-2; d_gene: TRBD1; abundance: few; CDR3nt: TGCAGTGCTAGTCCGGGACAGGGGAACACCGGGGAGCTGTTTTTT; CDR3aa: CSASPGQGNTGELFF
v_gene: TRBV11-3; j_gene: TRBJ2-3; d_gene: .; abundance: .; CDR3nt: TGTGCCAGCAGCTCCAGTAGCGGCCCTAGAATAGATACGCAGTATTTT; CDR3aa: CASSSSSGPRIDTQYF
v_gene: TRBV28; j_gene: TRBJ1-2; d_gene: TRBD1; abundance: .; CDR3nt: TGTGCCAGCAGTTTACCCTATGGGACAGGGGGCGGCTATGGCTACACCTTC; CDR3aa: CASSLPYGTGGGYGYTF
v_gene: TRBV6-1; j_gene: TRBJ1-2; d_gene: .; abundance: .; CDR3nt: TGTGCCAGCAGTGAAGAGAACGGAATTGGGAGTGGCTACACCTTC; CDR3aa: CASSEENGIGSGYTF
v_gene: TRBV4-2; j_gene: TRBJ1-1; d_gene: .; abundance: .; CDR3nt: TGTGCCAGCAGCCAAGATATAAAAGGTTCGCGGGGACTGAACACTGAAGCTTTCTTT; CDR3aa: CASSQDIKGSRGLNTEAFF
v_gene: TRBV2; j_gene: TRBJ1-1; d_gene: TRBD1; abundance: .; CDR3nt: TGTGCCAGCAGGGGGGGGACAGGGGAAAGGAACACTGAAGCTTTCTTT; CDR3aa: CASRGGTGERNTEAFF
v_gene: TRBV6-5; j_gene: TRBJ2-7; d_gene: TRBD1; abundance: .; CDR3nt: TGTGCCACCTGGACCAAGGACAGGGGCCATTACGAGCAGTACTTC; CDR3aa: CATWTKDRGHYEQYF
v_gene: TRBV14; j_gene: TRBJ2-1; d_gene: TRBD2; abundance: .; CDR3nt: TGTGCCAGCAGCCAAGATCTGGGACTAGCGGGAGGGCTCTCCTCCTACAATGAGCAGTTCTTC; CDR3aa: CASSQDLGLAGGLSSYNEQFF
v_gene: TRBV5-4; j_gene: TRBJ2-7; d_gene: .; abundance: .; CDR3nt: TGTGCCAGCAGCGGCGGTGGACAGAGCTCCTACGAGCAGTACTTC; CDR3aa: CASSGGGQSSYEQYF
v_gene: TRBV27; j_gene: TRBJ2-7; d_gene: .; abundance: .; CDR3nt: TGTGCCAGCAGTTTAAGAGGAGGGAGCCTCTACGAGCAGTACTTC; CDR3aa: CASSLRGGSLYEQYF
v_gene: TRBV24-1; j_gene: TRBJ1-2; d_gene: TRBD1; abundance: .; CDR3nt: TGTGCCACCAGTGACGGAAACAGGGGTACCTATGGCTACACCTTC; CDR3aa: CATSDGNRGTYGYTF
v_gene: TRBV7-9; j_gene: TRBJ1-3; d_gene: .; abundance: .; CDR3nt: TGTGCCAGCAGCCGAGACATGCTCGGAAACACCATATATTTT; CDR3aa: CASSRDMLGNTIYF
v_gene: TRBV13; j_gene: TRBJ2-2; d_gene: .; abundance: .; CDR3nt: TGTGCCAGCAGCCCCTTACAGGGTTCGAACACCGGGGAGCTGTTTTTT; CDR3aa: CASSPLQGSNTGELFF
v_gene: TRBV27; j_gene: TRBJ1-3; d_gene: .; abundance: .; CDR3nt: TGTGCCAGCAGTACACCGTCCGTGGGGCAGCCAGGGCCCAAAAACACCATATATTTT; CDR3aa: CASSTPSVGQPGPKNTIYF
v_gene: TRBV29-1; j_gene: TRBJ2-1; d_gene: TRBD1; abundance: .; CDR3nt: TGCAGCGCGACCGGACAGGGGGCGCGTAATGAGCAGTTCTTC; CDR3aa: CSATGQGARNEQFF
v_gene: TRBV28; j_gene: TRBJ2-5; d_gene: TRBD2; abundance: .; CDR3nt: TGTGCCAGCAGTCCTTCGGGGGCCGCCCCGACGACTAGCGGGAGGGCCGGAGAGACCCAGTACTTC; CDR3aa: CASSPSGAAPTTSGRAGETQYF
v_gene: TRBV24-1; j_gene: TRBJ2-3; d_gene: TRBD2; abundance: once; CDR3nt: TGTGCCACCAGTGATTTGGGGACTAGCGGGGTCACAGATACGCAGTATTTT; CDR3aa: CATSDLGTSGVTDTQYF
v_gene: TRBV24-1; j_gene: TRBJ2-3; d_gene: .; abundance: .; CDR3nt: TGTGCCACCAGTGATATAACAGGACCGTTAACAGATACGCAGTATTTT; CDR3aa: CATSDITGPLTDTQYF
v_gene: TRBV7-7; j_gene: TRBJ2-5; d_gene: TRBD1; abundance: .; CDR3nt: TGTGCCAGCAGCTTAGGGACAGGGACGGAGACCCAGTACTTC; CDR3aa: CASSLGTGTETQYF